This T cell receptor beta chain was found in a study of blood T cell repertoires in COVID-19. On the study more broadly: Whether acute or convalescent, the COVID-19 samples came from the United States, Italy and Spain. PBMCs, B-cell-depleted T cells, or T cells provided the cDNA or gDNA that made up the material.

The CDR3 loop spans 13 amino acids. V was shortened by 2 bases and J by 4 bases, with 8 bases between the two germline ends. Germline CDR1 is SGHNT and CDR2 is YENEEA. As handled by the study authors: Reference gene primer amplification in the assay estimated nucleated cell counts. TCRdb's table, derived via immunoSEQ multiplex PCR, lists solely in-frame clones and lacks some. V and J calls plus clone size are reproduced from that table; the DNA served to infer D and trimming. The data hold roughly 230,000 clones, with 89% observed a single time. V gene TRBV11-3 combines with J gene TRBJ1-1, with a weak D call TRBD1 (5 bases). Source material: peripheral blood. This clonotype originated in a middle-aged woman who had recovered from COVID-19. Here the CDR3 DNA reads TGTGCCAGCAGCTTAATGGGGGGCACTGAAGCTTTCTTT. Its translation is CASSLMGGTEAFF.